The rows below give T cell receptor beta chains drawn from one sample of a study of blood T cell repertoires in COVID-19. Libraries were prepared by immunoSEQ multiplex PCR; TCRdb keeps only in-frame clonotypes and omits some of them. The profile shows 150,000 to 200,000 clones, approximately 90% of them singletons. The sequenced sample consisted of peripheral blood. The receptors were sampled from a man between 18 and 35 years old with active or convalescent COVID-19. Each CDR3 is given with its conserved first and last residue. The D gene is left open where the match is weak. Clone size is not always given. Where it is, it says once, few, many or a class for expanded clones.

size,D,J,V,CDR3,DNA
.,.,TRBJ2-7,TRBV6-5,CASSYSAVSEQYF,TGTGCCAGCAGTTACTCGGCAGTCAGCGAGCAGTACTTC
few,.,TRBJ1-5,TRBV9,CASSVGGYQPQHF,TGTGCCAGCAGCGTAGGTGGCTATCAGCCCCAGCATTTT
once,.,TRBJ1-5,TRBV19,CASSLPGNQPQHF,TGTGCCAGTAGTTTGCCAGGGAATCAGCCCCAGCATTTT
.,TRBD1,TRBJ1-2,TRBV27,CASSLGGQGNGYTF,TGTGCCAGCAGTTTAGGGGGACAGGGCAATGGCTACACCTTC
once,.,TRBJ1-4,TRBV28,CASSLATNEKLFF,TGTGCCAGCAGTCTTGCAACTAATGAAAAACTGTTTTTT
once,.,TRBJ1-1,TRBV5-6,CASSLRGSTEAFF,TGTGCCAGCAGCTTACGAGGTAGCACTGAAGCTTTCTTT
.,.,TRBJ1-6,TRBV4-1,CASSQVQGDNSPLHF,TGCGCCAGCAGCCAAGTACAGGGCGATAATTCACCCCTCCACTTT
.,.,TRBJ2-3,TRBV27,CASSSPTGDTQYF,TGTGCCAGCAGTTCACCGACTGGCGATACGCAGTATTTT
.,TRBD1,TRBJ2-1,TRBV29-1,CSVDPRDSTYNEQFF,TGCAGCGTAGACCCCCGGGACAGTACCTACAATGAGCAGTTCTTC
.,TRBD1,TRBJ2-5,TRBV18,CASSPDSGTGQETQYF,TGTGCCAGCTCACCGGATTCCGGGACAGGGCAAGAGACCCAGTACTTC
.,.,TRBJ1-3,TRBV6-6,CATSIGGEHSGNTIYF,TGTGCCACCTCTATAGGGGGAGAGCACTCTGGAAACACCATATATTTT
.,.,TRBJ2-3,TRBV27,CASTSIRERADTQYF,TGTGCCAGCACCTCAATCCGGGAGAGAGCAGATACGCAGTATTTT
.,.,TRBJ1-2,TRBV5-6,CASSLIGDTGTNYGYTF,TGTGCCAGCAGCCTCATTGGCGACACCGGAACTAACTATGGCTACACCTTC
.,.,TRBJ1-2,TRBV10-1,CASSRDNNYGYTF,TGCGCCAGCAGTCGCGACAACAACTATGGCTACACCTTC
.,TRBD1,TRBJ2-1,TRBV7-2,CASSPQRRDRESYNEQFF,TGTGCCAGCAGCCCTCAACGCCGGGACAGGGAGTCCTACAATGAGCAGTTCTTC
.,.,TRBJ1-5,TRBV28,CASSFMRQPQHF,TGTGCCAGCAGTTTCATGCGGCAGCCCCAGCATTTT
.,TRBD2,TRBJ2-5,TRBV5-1,CASSLVAGSETQYF,TGCGCCAGCAGCTTGGTAGCGGGGTCCGAGACCCAGTACTTC
.,TRBD1,TRBJ2-1,TRBV6-5,CASKAGQGANEQFF,TGTGCCAGCAAGGCGGGACAGGGGGCGAATGAGCAGTTCTTC
.,TRBD2,TRBJ2-5,TRBV7-2,CASTPTGGKETQYF,TGTGCCAGCACCCCCACGGGGGGGAAAGAGACCCAGTACTTC
.,.,TRBJ2-1,TRBV7-3,CASSSVVGSSYNEQFF,TGTGCCAGCAGCTCCGTTGTGGGGAGCTCCTACAATGAGCAGTTCTTC
.,.,TRBJ1-4,TRBV3-1/TRBV3-2,CASSQEGTHNSEKLFF,TGTGCCAGCAGCCAAGAGGGTACCCATAACAGTGAAAAACTGTTTTTT
once,TRBD1,TRBJ1-1,TRBV6-5,CASSYRTGNEAFF,TGTGCCAGCAGTTACCGGACAGGGAATGAAGCTTTCTTT
.,.,TRBJ2-7,TRBV9,CASSVEGTSSYEQYF,TGTGCCAGCAGCGTAGAAGGGACATCCTCCTACGAGCAGTACTTC
once,.,TRBJ2-2,TRBV24-1,CATSDPSQGTKNTGELFF,TGTGCCACCAGTGACCCCTCACAGGGAACAAAGAACACCGGGGAGCTGTTTTTT
.,.,TRBJ1-2,TRBV6-4,CASSVETVRGYTF,TGTGCCAGCAGTGTAGAAACCGTTCGGGGCTACACCTTC
.,TRBD2,TRBJ2-1,TRBV29-1,CSVEGTTGTSGYNEQFF,TGCAGCGTTGAAGGAACTACCGGGACTAGCGGTTATAATGAGCAGTTCTTC
.,.,TRBJ1-6,TRBV6-6,CASSYGGGNSPLHF,TGTGCCAGCAGTTACGGGGGGGGTAATTCACCCCTCCACTTT
.,.,TRBJ1-1,TRBV12-3/TRBV12-4,CASTQNTEAFF,TGTGCCAGCACCCAGAACACTGAAGCTTTCTTT
.,TRBD2,TRBJ2-1,TRBV20-1,CSASEPAGVSYNEQFF,TGCAGTGCTAGTGAACCTGCGGGAGTCTCCTACAATGAGCAGTTCTTC
once,TRBD2,TRBJ2-3,TRBV2,CASRGTTLLDTQYF,TGTGCCAGCAGGGGGACTACCCTGTTGGATACGCAGTATTTT
.,TRBD1,TRBJ2-2,TRBV10-2,CASSTTGGPGELFF,TGCGCCAGCAGTACCACAGGGGGACCCGGGGAGCTGTTTTTT
.,TRBD1,TRBJ2-1,TRBV9,CASSVGTGVDEQFF,TGTGCCAGCAGCGTAGGGACAGGGGTGGATGAGCAGTTCTTC
.,TRBD2,TRBJ2-3,TRBV9,CASSDSGGGTDTQYF,TGTGCCAGCAGCGATAGCGGGGGGGGCACAGATACGCAGTATTTT
.,TRBD1,TRBJ2-5,TRBV5-4,CASSSGKTGGQETQYF,TGTGCCAGCAGCTCCGGGAAGACAGGGGGGCAAGAGACCCAGTACTTC
.,.,TRBJ1-2,TRBV28,CASQGTIDGYTF,TGTGCCAGCCAGGGGACTATCGATGGCTACACCTTC
once,TRBD1,TRBJ2-7,TRBV27,CASSDGQGASYEQYF,TGTGCCAGCAGCGACGGACAGGGGGCTTCCTACGAGCAGTACTTC
.,.,TRBJ2-6,TRBV5-5,CASRRRGSGANVLTF,TGTGCCAGCAGGCGACGGGGCTCTGGGGCCAACGTCCTGACTTTC
.,.,TRBJ1-5,TRBV4-1,CASSLEKNQPQHF,TGCGCCAGCTCTCTAGAGAAGAATCAGCCCCAGCATTTT
.,TRBD2,TRBJ2-1,TRBV9,CASSERGGDEQFF,TGTGCCAGCAGCGAGCGCGGGGGGGATGAGCAGTTCTTC
.,TRBD2,TRBJ2-3,TRBV6-6,CASSSPRAGGFATQYF,TGTGCCAGCAGTTCCCCCCGAGCGGGAGGGTTCGCTACGCAGTATTTT
.,TRBD1,TRBJ2-6,TRBV6-4,CASSGGTDYSGANVLTF,TGTGCCAGCAGTGGGGGGACAGATTACTCTGGGGCCAACGTCCTGACTTTC
.,.,TRBJ1-2,TRBV7-8,CASSLEARGVIFYGYTF,TGTGCCAGCAGCTTAGAGGCCCGGGGGGTTATCTTTTATGGCTACACCTTC
.,.,TRBJ1-2,TRBV5-6,CASSPPLGGTYGYTF,TGTGCCAGCAGCCCGCCTTTAGGGGGAACCTATGGCTACACCTTC
.,.,TRBJ1-1,TRBV28,CASSFLATEAFF,TGTGCCAGCAGTTTCTTGGCCACTGAAGCTTTCTTT
few,.,TRBJ2-6,TRBV4-3,CASSQAAVGGANVLTF,TGCGCCAGCAGCCAAGCTGCGGTCGGTGGGGCCAACGTCCTGACTTTC
.,TRBD1,TRBJ2-2,TRBV11-3,CASSVGSWGQITGELFF,TGTGCCAGCAGCGTTGGATCTTGGGGACAGATCACCGGGGAGCTGTTTTTT
.,.,TRBJ1-1,TRBV30,CAWSNTNTEAFF,TGTGCCTGGAGCAACACGAACACTGAAGCTTTCTTT
.,TRBD2,TRBJ2-7,TRBV11-2,CASSLDGLAGVQEQYF,TGTGCCAGCAGCTTAGACGGACTAGCGGGAGTACAAGAGCAGTACTTC
.,.,TRBJ1-2,TRBV5-1,CASSTQEGSIGYTF,TGCGCCAGCAGTACTCAGGAGGGCTCCATTGGCTACACCTTC
.,.,TRBJ2-1,TRBV7-2,CASSLAGGEQFF,TGTGCCAGCAGCTTAGCGGGGGGAGAGCAGTTCTTC
.,TRBD1,TRBJ1-4,TRBV27,CARIIKEPGTEYEKLFF,TGTGCCAGGATAATAAAGGAACCCGGGACAGAGTATGAAAAACTGTTTTTT